The 8 T cell receptor beta chains listed next were all sequenced from one sample in a study of shared clonotypes between healthy human individuals. Some clones are missing from TCRdb's copy, which holds only in-frame ones; the method was immunoSEQ multiplex PCR. The sample holds about 2.4 million clones; 90% to 95% are singletons and the top ten take more than 0.35%. Sequencing input: naive CD4+ T cells from PBMCs. Subset in this sample: CD45RA+ positively selected. The source is a young man in good health. Some clones in this sample may be carry-over from other donors' samples.

This chain uses TRBV27 with TRBJ1-5, with TRBD1 identical over 8 bases. The CDR3 is 18 residues long. After removal of 5 bases from V and 3 bases from J, the junction contained 15 bases not matched to a gene. Germline values: CDR1 MNHEY, CDR2 SMNVEV (reference sequence). The CDR3 loop reads CASSAKDRGRSFNQPQHF. The CDR3 DNA is TGTGCCAGCAGTGCCAAAGACAGGGGCCGTAGTTTCAATCAGCCCCAGCATTTT.

J is TRBJ2-7 and V is TRBV15; D uncertain. The length of the CDR3 is 14 residues. Germline-derived CDR1 and CDR2 are LNHNV and YYDKDF (reference sequence). V was clipped by 0 bases and J by 6 bases, with 12 bases between them. The DNA for the CDR3 is TGTGCCACCAGCAGAGACTTGAGGCTGGGCGAGCAGTACTTC. Its translation: CATSRDLRLGEQYF.

V gene TRBV27 combines with J gene TRBJ1-2, with D perhaps TRBD1 (6 bases). The CDR3 sequence is 13 residues long. The germline V and J ends were trimmed by 5 bases and 5 bases, with 12 bases remaining between them. Germline assignment: CDR1 MNHEY and CDR2 SMNVEV (reference sequence). The CDR3 is CASSPGGQYGYTF. CDR3 coding DNA: TGTGCCAGCAGTCCAGGCGGACAGTATGGCTACACCTTC.

The gene calls are TRBV28 and TRBJ1-5; D is perhaps TRBD1 (6 bases). Deletions cut 5 bases from V and 1 base from J, with 18 bases between. Per germline, CDR1 MDHEN and CDR2 SYDVKM. The CDR3 spans 17 residues. The CDR3 loop is CASSPTGGAWSNQPQHF. The CDR3 bases are TGTGCCAGCAGTCCGACTGGGGGCGCGTGGAGCAATCAGCCCCAGCATTTT.

The chain uses TRBV5-5 and TRBJ2-7, with D perhaps assigned TRBD1 or TRBD2 (5 bases each). The germline CDR1 and CDR2 sequences are SGHKS and YYEKEE (reference sequence). Trimming took off 6 bases at V and 3 bases at J, with 16 bases between the two ends. This CDR3 is 14 amino acids long. The CDR3 region is CASTSTRGSYEQYF. The CDR3 DNA reads TGTGCCAGCACCTCAACGAGGGGCAGCTACGAGCAGTACTTC.

V is TRBV7-2 and J is TRBJ2-1, with a possible D match to TRBD2 (5 bases). The length of the CDR3 is 14 residues. Deletions cut 1 base from V and 8 bases from J, with 12 bases between. In germline, CDR1 is SGHTA, CDR2 FQGNSA. The chain's CDR3 is CASSLVVSDDEQFF. In DNA form, the CDR3 reads TGTGCCAGCAGCTTAGTTGTTAGCGACGATGAGCAGTTCTTC.

The chain links TRBV30 to TRBJ2-3; D not certain. This CDR3 has 17 residues. V lost 0 bases, J lost 1 base, and 17 bases lay in between. CDR1 and CDR2 (germline): GTSNPN, SVGIG (reference sequence). The CDR3 bases are TGTGCCTGGAGTGTAAGGTGGTGGAGTAAGGGCACAGATACGCAGTATTTT. This translates into CAWSVRWWSKGTDTQYF.

The rearrangement links TRBV7-9 to TRBJ1-2; maybe TRBD1 (5 bases). Trimming took 7 bases from V and 3 from J, leaving 21 bases between them. Looked up from germline, CDR1 is SEHNR and CDR2 is FQNEAQ (reference sequence). The CDR3 spans 16 residues. The CDR3 reads CASTTTPGRIYYGYTF. CDR3 DNA: TGTGCCAGCACCACCACGCCGGGGCGCATCTACTATGGCTACACCTTC.